The 16 T cell receptor beta chains in this list originate from one sample, sequenced in a study of blood T cell repertoires in COVID-19. Some clones are missing from TCRdb's copy, which holds only in-frame ones; the method was immunoSEQ multiplex PCR. The sample has about 26,000 clones, 92% seen once; the top ten hold 2.8%. Sequenced input: peripheral blood. These receptors were collected from a human donor in a cohort sampled during active COVID-19.

This chain connects TRBV11-2 to TRBJ2-7, with a tentative D call TRBD1 (5 bases). Germline V gene lookup returns CDR1 SGHAT and CDR2 FQNNGV. Trimming pared 2 bases from V and 4 bases from J, leaving 12 bases between. The CDR3 spans 14 residues. The CDR3 spells CASSLPGSVYEQYF. CDR3 sequence (DNA): TGTGCCAGCAGCTTACCAGGGTCCGTTTACGAGCAGTACTTC.

The chain combines TRBV5-1 with TRBJ2-5; D remains ambiguous. CDR3 size: 15 residues. V lost 0 bases, J lost 1 base, and 10 bases lay in between. Germline-derived CDR1 and CDR2 are SGHRS and YFSETQ. Here the CDR3 reads CASSLGGRTQETQYF. DNA of the CDR3: TGCGCCAGCAGCTTGGGAGGCAGAACCCAAGAGACCCAGTACTTC.

V and J are TRBV19 and TRBJ2-4, with D uncertain. Per germline, CDR1 LNHDA and CDR2 SQIVND (reference sequence). V was shortened by 3 bases and J by 0 bases, with 6 bases between the two germline ends. The CDR3 is 14 residues long. CDR3 in DNA: TGTGCCAGTAGTATTTCACTAGCCAAAAACATTCAGTACTTC. This translates into CASSISLAKNIQYF.

J is TRBJ2-6 and V is TRBV5-1; D possibly corresponds to TRBD2 (5 bases). Germline V CDR1 and CDR2: SGHRS, YFSETQ. The CDR3 runs 15 residues. V lost 4 bases to trimming and J lost 0 bases, with 8 bases between them. The CDR3 region is CASSREGSGANVLTF. The DNA of the CDR3 is TGCGCCAGCAGCCGAGAGGGCTCTGGGGCCAACGTCCTGACTTTC. The full variable domain, rest sourced from reference TRBV5-1 and TRBJ2-6, is KAGVTQTPRYLIKTRGQQVTLSCSPISGHRSVSWYQQTPGQGLQFLFEYFSETQRNKGNFPGRFSGRQFSNSRSEMNVSTLELGDSALYLCASSREGSGANVLTFGAGSRLTVL.

This chain links TRBV24-1 with TRBJ2-5; tentatively, D is TRBD2 (5 bases). The CDR3 contains 14 residues. With 3 bases removed from V and 3 bases from J, the gap between germline ends came to 10 bases. Germline assignment: CDR1 KGHDR and CDR2 SFDVKD. Written as DNA, the CDR3 is TGTGCCACCAGTGATATAGATAGCGAAGAGACCCAGTACTTC. As protein: CATSDIDSEETQYF.

The genes are TRBV5-4 and TRBJ1-4, with 9 bases matching TRBD1. The junction had 3 bases not matched to a gene; V was cut back by 0 bases and J by 6 bases. Germline CDR1 reads SGHNT; CDR2 reads YYREEE (reference sequence). There are 15 residues in the CDR3. In DNA form, the CDR3 reads TGTGCCAGCAGCTTGGCGACAGGGGGTGATGAAAAACTGTTTTTT. This translates into CASSLATGGDEKLFF.

V usage is TRBV6-4 and J usage is TRBJ2-1, with 12 bases lining up with TRBD2. J gave up 4 bases and V 3 bases, and 7 bases lay outside the gene matches. Germline V gives CDR1 MRHNA, CDR2 SNTAGT. This CDR3 region has 17 residues. In DNA, the CDR3 is TGTGCCAGCAGTGAGGGGCCACTAGCGGGGGGTTACAATGAGCAGTTCTTC. It specifies CASSEGPLAGGYNEQFF.

The J gene is TRBJ2-6, the V gene TRBV5-1; the D gene is possibly TRBD1 (6 bases). This CDR3 spans 14 amino acids. V was pared by 4 bases and J by 9 bases, with 14 bases between. Germline V gene sequence: CDR1 SGHRS, CDR2 YFSETQ. The chain's CDR3 is CASSPPGQINVLTF. The CDR3 DNA reads as TGCGCCAGCAGCCCGCCCGGACAGATCAACGTCCTGACTTTC.

The genes are TRBV3-1 (or the pseudogene TRBV3-2) and TRBJ2-2, with D tentatively TRBD1 (5 bases). Deletions cut 4 bases from V and 5 bases from J, with 8 bases between. The CDR3 has 13 amino acids. The germline V gene encodes CDR1 LGHDT and CDR2 YNNKEL (reference sequence). This chain's CDR3 is CASSPTATGELFF. As DNA, the CDR3 is TGTGCCAGCAGCCCGACAGCGACCGGGGAGCTGTTTTTT.

V is TRBV11-1 and J is TRBJ2-2; D is ambiguous. This CDR3 contains 13 residues. Germline CDR1 is SGHAT and CDR2 is FQDESV (reference sequence). Trimming cost V 2 bases and J 6 bases, with 7 bases left between them. In DNA, the CDR3 is TGTGCCAGCAGCTTAAGAGTCTCCGGGGAGCTGTTTTTT. This sequence encodes CASSLRVSGELFF.

The chain recombines TRBV24-1 with TRBJ2-3; 9 nucleotides line up with TRBD1. The germline CDR1 and CDR2 sequences are KGHDR and SFDVKD. This CDR3 has 16 amino acids. J gave up 4 bases and V 4 bases, and 8 bases lay outside the gene matches. CDR3 coding DNA: TGTGCCACCAGTGACACCGGGACAGGGAACTCAGATACGCAGTATTTT. This gives the protein CATSDTGTGNSDTQYF.

The chain has TRBV19 and TRBJ2-1; 8 bases align to TRBD2. The V segment lost 3 bases and the J segment 3 bases; nucleotides outside the gene matches: 4. CDR1 is LNHDA and CDR2 is SQIVND in the germline V gene (reference sequence). The CDR3 consists of 15 residues. CDR3 loop: CASSIGRGVYNEQFF. The CDR3, as DNA: TGTGCCAGTAGTATTGGGCGGGGGGTCTACAATGAGCAGTTCTTC.

CDR3 sequence: CASSSRRTGGKETQYF. As DNA, the CDR3 is TGCGCCAGCAGCTCAAGAAGAACAGGGGGCAAGGAGACCCAGTACTTC. The chain recombines TRBV5-1 with TRBJ2-5; 9 positions agree with TRBD1. Looked up from germline, CDR1 is SGHRS and CDR2 is YFSETQ. V lost 3 bases to trimming and J lost 5 bases; unmatched junction nucleotides: 11. This CDR3 comprises 16 residues. The full variable domain, in which reference TRBV5-1 and TRBJ2-5 provide the parts outside the CDR3, is KAGVTQTPRYLIKTRGQQVTLSCSPISGHRSVSWYQQTPGQGLQFLFEYFSETQRNKGNFPGRFSGRQFSNSRSEMNVSTLELGDSALYLCASSSRRTGGKETQYFGPGTRLLVL.

The CDR3 loop reads CASSVGGTVIADTQYF. CDR3 coding DNA: TGTGCCAGCAGCGTAGGCGGGACTGTGATCGCAGATACGCAGTATTTT. V is TRBV9 and J is TRBJ2-3; perhaps TRBD2 as D (6 bases). Germline V gene data show CDR1 as SGDLS and CDR2 as YYNGEE. Trimming removed 0 bases at V and 4 bases at J, with 15 bases between. This CDR3 is built from 16 residues.

The chain couples TRBV10-3 to TRBJ2-2; D unclear. Germline CDR1 reads ENHRY; CDR2 reads SYGVKD. This CDR3 has 15 amino acids. V was pared by 1 base and J by 2 bases, with 8 bases between. DNA of the CDR3: TGTGCCATCAGTGAGTGCGGCTACAACACCGGGGAGCTGTTTTTT. It translates to CAISECGYNTGELFF.

The chain links TRBV6-5 to TRBJ1-3, with D uncertain. Germline CDR1 and CDR2: MNHEY and SVGAGI. V lost 6 bases and J 9 bases, leaving 15 bases between the germline ends. CDR3 length: 13 amino acids. DNA of the CDR3: TGTGCCAGCAGACCCGGAGCAGGAGGCACCATATATTTT. It translates to CASRPGAGGTIYF.